This is a list of T cell receptor beta chains from one sample in a study of PD-1 blockade in mismatch repair-deficient tumors. Profiling relied on immunoSEQ multiplex PCR, and the TCRdb table lists in-frame clones only, not all of them. The sample consists of some 15,000 clones, 65% to 90% of them appearing once. Their cognate antigens are unknown. The sequences come from cells cultured in vitro, collected from a patient treated with pembrolizumab. The receptors come from an adult with mismatch repair-deficient cancer. Both conserved end residues are part of each CDR3. Fields, in order: D gene, CDR3 length, J gene, clone size, V gene, CDR3 DNA, CDR3 protein. The D gene is left open where the match is weak. Size is omitted from some rows. Given values are once, few, many or a class for expanded clones.

TRBD1 | 15 | TRBJ2-7 | NA | TRBV7-9 | TGTGCCAGCAGCGGCGGGACAGGGGAGGCCTACGAGCAGTACTTC | CASSGGTGEAYEQYF
NA | 14 | TRBJ1-1 | NA | TRBV5-5 | TGTGCCAGCAGCCCGAACGGGTTGAACACTGAAGCTTTCTTT | CASSPNGLNTEAFF
NA | 14 | TRBJ1-2 | NA | TRBV6-5 | TGTGCCAGCAGTCCTCAGACGGTACCCTATGGCTACACCTTC | CASSPQTVPYGYTF
NA | 15 | TRBJ2-5 | once | TRBV5-5 | TGTGCCAGCAGCTTGGAAGGGACGGGTCAAGAGACCCAGTACTTC | CASSLEGTGQETQYF
TRBD2 | 15 | TRBJ2-1 | NA | TRBV28 | TGTGCCAGCAGACTAGCGGGGAGCTCCTACAATGAGCAGTTCTTC | CASRLAGSSYNEQFF
NA | 16 | TRBJ1-1 | NA | TRBV7-9 | TGTGCCAGCAGCCTTGGGCCATATTTCGGGGGCACTGAAGCTTTCTTT | CASSLGPYFGGTEAFF
TRBD2 | 15 | TRBJ2-2 | NA | TRBV9 | TGTGCCAGCAGTACTGTGGCGGGAGCTACCGGGGAGCTGTTTTTT | CASSTVAGATGELFF
TRBD2 | 14 | TRBJ2-1 | NA | TRBV6-6 | TGTGCCAGCAGGGGGACTAGCGGTCCTAGAGAGCAGTTCTTC | CASRGTSGPREQFF
NA | 14 | TRBJ1-1 | NA | TRBV2 | TGTGCCAGCAGTGGGCCGATCGCGAACACTGAAGCTTTCTTT | CASSGPIANTEAFF
NA | 14 | TRBJ1-1 | NA | TRBV6-6 | TGTGCCAGCAGTTACTCGATGGGGAGCACTGAAGCTTTCTTT | CASSYSMGSTEAFF
TRBD1 | 14 | TRBJ1-1 | NA | TRBV6-6 | TGTGCCAGCACCATGTACAGGGGGAACACTGAAGCTTTCTTT | CASTMYRGNTEAFF
TRBD1 | 14 | TRBJ1-1 | NA | TRBV30 | TGTGCCTGGAGTGTAGAGGGGGCGGCTGGTGAAGCTTTCTTT | CAWSVEGAAGEAFF
NA | 14 | TRBJ1-6 | NA | TRBV28 | TGTGCCAGCAGTTTACCACTGGGGGGAGCGCCCCTCCACTTT | CASSLPLGGAPLHF
NA | 11 | TRBJ2-5 | NA | TRBV5-1 | TGCGCCAGCAGCCGCCAAGAGACCCAGTACTTC | CASSRQETQYF
NA | 14 | TRBJ2-1 | few | TRBV27 | TGTGCCAGCAGTCCCGAGACTAGTCGGAATGAGCAGTTCTTC | CASSPETSRNEQFF
NA | 13 | TRBJ1-1 | NA | TRBV6-5 | TGTGCCAGCAGTTACAATTGGAGAACTGAAGCTTTCTTT | CASSYNWRTEAFF
NA | 17 | TRBJ1-2 | NA | TRBV9 | TGTGCCAGCAGCGCCGACCCCTGGACAGCTACTAACTATGGCTACACCTTC | CASSADPWTATNYGYTF
TRBD1 | 16 | TRBJ2-1 | large | TRBV5-4 | TGTGCCAGCAGACCTGAGAGGGACAGCCCCGCCGTGGAGCAGTTCTTC | CASRPERDSPAVEQFF
NA | 15 | TRBJ2-7 | NA | TRBV11-2 | TGTGCCAGCAGCCGCCTCGGGGGAGAAGGCTACGAGCAGTACTTC | CASSRLGGEGYEQYF
TRBD2 | 16 | TRBJ2-1 | NA | TRBV15 | TGTGCCACCAGCAGAGATTACCTAGCGGGAGGCTATGAGCAGTTCTTC | CATSRDYLAGGYEQFF
NA | 14 | TRBJ2-6 | few | TRBV19 | TGTGCCAGTAGCAAGGACTCTGGGGCCAACGTCCTGACTTTC | CASSKDSGANVLTF
NA | 11 | TRBJ1-1 | NA | TRBV25-1 | TGTGCCACCCGGCTAGAGACTGAAGCTTTCTTT | CATRLETEAFF
NA | 13 | TRBJ1-1 | NA | TRBV7-9 | TGTGCCAGCAGCCGCGACAGGAACACTGAAGCTTTCTTT | CASSRDRNTEAFF
NA | 16 | TRBJ1-1 | NA | TRBV6-5 | TGTGCCAGCAGTTCCGGGCCCCACAGGGTCCCCACTGAAGCTTTCTTT | CASSSGPHRVPTEAFF
NA | 15 | TRBJ2-7 | NA | TRBV27 | TGTGCCAGCAGTTCAGGGACCTCGGGGACATACGAGCAGTACTTC | CASSSGTSGTYEQYF
NA | 15 | TRBJ2-7 | NA | TRBV5-5 | TGTGCCAGCAGCTTGGCCGCTCTAGTCTCCTACGAGCAGTACTTC | CASSLAALVSYEQYF
TRBD2 | 15 | TRBJ2-3 | NA | TRBV27 | TGTGCCAGCAGTCAGACTAGCGGGAGCACAGATACGCAGTATTTT | CASSQTSGSTDTQYF
NA | 14 | TRBJ2-5 | NA | TRBV29-1 | TGCAGCGTTGAGTCCCGGACTCAAGAGGAGACCCAGTACTTC | CSVESRTQEETQYF
TRBD1 | 15 | TRBJ1-2 | NA | TRBV5-1 | TGCGCCAGCAGGGTGGAGACAGGGTTGTTATATGGCTACACCTTC | CASRVETGLLYGYTF
NA | 15 | TRBJ2-3 | NA | TRBV15 | TGTGCCACCAGCAGCCGGGACTTGCCCACAGATACGCAGTATTTT | CATSSRDLPTDTQYF
TRBD1 | 15 | TRBJ2-7 | NA | TRBV5-5 | TGTGCCAGCAGCAGATGGACAGGGGGCATGTACGAGCAGTACTTC | CASSRWTGGMYEQYF
NA | 13 | TRBJ2-2 | NA | TRBV7-3 | TGTGCCAGCAGCTTTGCCTACACCGGGGAGCTGTTTTTT | CASSFAYTGELFF
NA | 14 | TRBJ2-7 | NA | TRBV27 | TGTGCCAGCACGATTTGGGACATTGCCTACGAGCAGTACTTC | CASTIWDIAYEQYF
NA | 13 | TRBJ2-1 | NA | TRBV7-9 | TGTGCCAGCAGCTGGGGCCTGTTTAGCGAGCAGTTCTTC | CASSWGLFSEQFF
NA | 14 | TRBJ2-7 | few | TRBV7-8 | TGTGCCAGCAGCTCGGACGGCTCCTACTACGAGCAGTACTTC | CASSSDGSYYEQYF
NA | 15 | TRBJ1-4 | NA | TRBV7-9 | TGTGCCAGCAGCTTAGGACAGGTTGGGGAGGAAAAACTGTTTTTT | CASSLGQVGEEKLFF
NA | 15 | TRBJ1-3 | few | TRBV6-5 | TGTGCCAGCAGTTACTCCCAGGGAACTGGAAACACCATATATTTT | CASSYSQGTGNTIYF
NA | 13 | TRBJ2-5 | NA | TRBV5-4 | TGTGCCACGTTTAATAGAGTCTCGGAGACCCAGTACTTC | CATFNRVSETQYF
NA | 15 | TRBJ1-5 | once | TRBV4-1 | TGCGCCAGCAGCCAAGGCCAGGGCCCCAATCAGCCCCAGCATTTT | CASSQGQGPNQPQHF